This passage covers 7 T cell receptor beta chains from one sample sequenced in a study of T cells after yellow fever vaccination. MiXCR, applied by TCRdb to the 5' RACE reads, yields one record per CDR3 protein. The table shows a few hundred thousand distinct CDR3 sequences, with around 7% occurring only once. Sequencing was performed on PBMCs, taken approximately 40 days after the first yellow fever vaccination. The receptors come from a man between 18 and 35 years old who received the YFV17D yellow fever vaccine.

This clonotype was counted many times. The chain uses TRBV11-1 and TRBJ1-3; D remains unclear. V shed 5 bases and J shed 0 bases, with 20 bases lying between them. Germline CDR1 reads SGHAT; CDR2 reads FQDESV (reference sequence). The CDR3 extends over 18 amino acids. CDR3 bases: TGTGCCAGCAGCCCCACCCTGGGCAACCGAGACTCTGGAAACACCATATATTTT. Its translation is CASSPTLGNRDSGNTIYF. The entire variable domain, with the rest obtained from reference TRBV11-1 and TRBJ1-3, is as follows: EAEVAQSPRYKITEKSQAVAFWCDPISGHATLYWYRQILGQGPELLVQFQDESVVDDSQLPKDRFSAERLKGVDSTLKIQPAELGDSAMYLCASSPTLGNRDSGNTIYFGEGSWLTVV.

This clonotype was counted only a few times. The V and J genes are TRBV12-3 or TRBV12-4 and TRBJ1-1; D remains unclear. V lost 7 bases and J 5 bases, leaving 17 bases between the germline ends. The CDR3 loop spans 14 amino acids. The CDR3 reads CASTWGRVWTEAFF. The CDR3 DNA follows: TGTGCCAGCACCTGGGGAAGGGTTTGGACTGAAGCTTTCTTT.

This chain connects TRBV6-2 or TRBV6-3 to TRBJ2-6, with D unclear. CDR3 length: 15 residues. The germline V and J ends were trimmed by 7 bases and 1 base, with 11 bases remaining between them. CDR1 and CDR2 from the germline V gene are MNHEY and SVGEGT. The chain's CDR3 is CASTFGLSGANVLTF. The CDR3 nucleotides are TGTGCCAGCACCTTCGGGCTTTCTGGGGCCAACGTCCTGACTTTC.

About this clonotype: A much more abundant neighbour one base away suggests this may be a read error. The V gene is TRBV7-2, the J gene TRBJ2-3; 8 bases are shared with TRBD2. The length of the CDR3 is 13 residues. The germline V gene encodes CDR1 SGHTA and CDR2 FQGNSA. CDR3 loop: CSSGGPSTDTQYF. As DNA, the CDR3 is TGTTCCAGCGGGGGCCCGAGCACAGATACGCAGTATTTT.

This clonotype has only a few counts. V is TRBV20-1 and J is TRBJ1-5, with D perhaps TRBD1 (5 bases). Germline lookup yields CDR1 DFQATT and CDR2 SNEGSKA (reference sequence). Trimming stripped 5 bases from V and 5 bases from J, with 19 bases between. The CDR3 is 15 residues long. CDR3 in DNA: TGCAGTGCTGGCGGGACTTCCGGAGTGGATCAGCCCCAGCATTTT. Amino acid sequence: CSAGGTSGVDQPQHF.

This clonotype was found a few times. The rearrangement uses TRBV5-1 and TRBJ2-1; 8 bases match TRBD2. The CDR3 is 14 amino acids. Germline V gene sequence: CDR1 SGHRS, CDR2 YFSETQ. V lost 4 bases, J lost 5 bases, and 5 bases stayed unmatched. CDR3 loop: CASSIGGADNEQFF. In DNA form, the CDR3 reads TGCGCCAGCAGCATCGGGGGGGCGGACAATGAGCAGTTCTTC.

This clonotype appeared many times. This rearrangement joins TRBV10-3 to TRBJ2-6, with 15 nucleotides matching TRBD2. CDR1 and CDR2 from the germline V gene are ENHRY and SYGVKD. The CDR3 sequence is 18 residues long. Trimming took 6 bases from V and 2 from J; bases not matched to a gene: 5. In nucleotides, the CDR3 is TGTGCCATCAGAGGGACTAGCGGGGGGTCCACTGGGGCCAACGTCCTGACTTTC. Translating gives CAIRGTSGGSTGANVLTF.